These 18 T cell receptor beta chains came from one sample sequenced in a study of CD8+CD57+ T cells in acquired aplastic anemia. TCR beta VDJ combinations and CDR3 sequences were profiled from genomic DNA. TCRdb re-analysed the reads in MiXCR, keeping a single row per CDR3 protein. The sample holds just over 200,000 distinct CDR3 sequences; 50% to 70% are singletons and the top ten take around 58%. Sequencing involved patients with CD8+CD57+ cell expansion previously shown by flow cytometry. Sequenced input: sorted CD4+, CD8+, or CD8+CD57+ T cells (not recorded which) from PBMCs. Receptors were obtained from a human donor with aplastic anemia.

This clonotype was detected only a few times. This chain connects TRBV24-1 to TRBJ1-3, with 9 bases identical to TRBD1. The CDR3 is 15 amino acids. CDR1 and CDR2 from the germline V gene are KGHDR and SFDVKD. J was trimmed by 5 bases and V by 4 bases; bases with no gene match: 5. CDR3 in amino acids: CATSDGTGSRNTIYF. As DNA, the CDR3 is TGTGCCACCAGTGACGGGACAGGGTCTCGAAACACCATATATTTT.

This sequence joins TRBV29-1 and TRBJ2-1, with 8 bases lining up with TRBD2. The germline V gene has CDR1 SQVTM and CDR2 ANQGSEA. V trimming: 4 bases; J trimming: 7 bases; junction bases outside the gene matches: 6. This CDR3 is 13 amino acids long. DNA of the CDR3: TGCAGCGTTGTTTACTCGGGGGGGAATGAGCAGTTCTTC. This translates into CSVVYSGGNEQFF.

This chain connects TRBV6-5 to TRBJ2-7; D unclear. The germline V gene encodes CDR1 MNHEY and CDR2 SVGAGI. V lost 0 bases and J lost 6, with 12 bases in between. The CDR3 runs 14 residues. CDR3 coding DNA: TGTGCCAGCAGTTACTCGAGGTCTGGGTTCGAGCAGTACTTC. Translated: CASSYSRSGFEQYF.

The genes are TRBV7-9 and TRBJ1-2; D call uncertain. Per germline, CDR1 SEHNR and CDR2 FQNEAQ (reference sequence). V lost 1 base and J 7 bases, leaving 7 bases between the germline ends. The CDR3 spans 12 residues. The CDR3 coding sequence is TGTGCCAGCAGCTTAGATCCAGGTGGCTACACCTTC. It yields the protein CASSLDPGGYTF. The entire variable domain, with the rest obtained from reference TRBV7-9 and TRBJ1-2, is as follows: DTGVSQNPRHKITKRGQNVTFRCDPISEHNRLYWYRQTLGQGPEFLTYFQNEAQLEKSRLLSDRFSAERPKGSFSTLEIQRTEQGDSAMYLCASSLDPGGYTFGSGTRLTVV.

This clonotype was seen a handful of times. J is TRBJ2-5 and V is TRBV20-1, with 14 bases fitting TRBD2. The CDR3 runs to 15 residues. CDR1 and CDR2 (germline): DFQATT, SNEGSKA (reference sequence). The J segment lost 5 bases and the V segment lost 3 bases, leaving 5 bases of the junction unmatched. The CDR3 DNA sequence: TGCAGTGCTAGGGGACTAGCGGGAGTAGTCGAGACCCAGTACTTC. This codes for CSARGLAGVVETQYF.

This chain joins TRBV7-2 and TRBJ2-7; perhaps TRBD1 as D (5 bases). This CDR3 contains 16 residues. The V end was cut by 3 bases, the J end by 1 base, with 16 bases between. CDR1 and CDR2 (germline): SGHTA, FQGNSA. CDR3 amino acids: CASSFSWGSRSYEQYF. The CDR3 coding sequence is TGTGCCAGCAGCTTTAGCTGGGGCAGCAGATCCTACGAGCAGTACTTC. Together with reference TRBV7-2 and TRBJ2-7, the CDR3 gives the full variable domain: GAGVSQSPSNKVTEKGKDVELRCDPISGHTALYWYRQSLGQGLEFLIYFQGNSAPDKSGLPSDRFSAERTGGSVSTLTIQRTQQEDSAVYLCASSFSWGSRSYEQYFGPGTRLTVT.

The rearrangement joins TRBV7-9 to TRBJ2-3; the D gene is possibly TRBD2 (5 bases). CDR1 and CDR2 (germline): SEHNR, FQNEAQ (reference sequence). V was shortened by 4 bases and J by 4 bases, with 9 bases between the two germline ends. This CDR3 has 13 amino acids. The CDR3 bases are TGTGCCAGCAGCTCCGGACTGTCAGATACGCAGTATTTT. Translating gives CASSSGLSDTQYF.

The chain is built from TRBV7-9 and TRBJ1-2, with no clear D. The CDR3 length is 14 residues. The germline V and J ends were trimmed by 3 bases and 5 bases, with 13 bases remaining between them. Germline CDR1 reads SEHNR; CDR2 reads FQNEAQ (reference sequence). The CDR3 region has the DNA TGTGCCAGCAGCTTGCCTACGGACCCATATGGCTACACCTTC. This codes for CASSLPTDPYGYTF. Full variable domain (remainder filled in from reference TRBV7-9 and TRBJ1-2): DTGVSQNPRHKITKRGQNVTFRCDPISEHNRLYWYRQTLGQGPEFLTYFQNEAQLEKSRLLSDRFSAERPKGSFSTLEIQRTEQGDSAMYLCASSLPTDPYGYTFGSGTRLTVV.

To note about this clonotype: One junction end does not reproduce the germline sequence, and a read error may be involved. This chain links TRBV7-2 with TRBJ2-1, with D possibly matching TRBD2 (5 bases). Germline CDR1 reads SGHTA; CDR2 reads FQGNSA. CDR3 length: 14 residues. The CDR3 DNA sequence: TGTGCCAGCAGCTTAGGGCCCTACGCCGGGGAGCTGTTCTTC. Its translation: CASSLGPYAGELFF.

In this sample, this clonotype turned up a few times. The V and J genes are TRBV7-8 and TRBJ2-7, with unresolved D. Trimming left V 5 bases short and J 3 bases short, with 11 bases between. Germline CDR1 and CDR2: SGHVS and FQNEAQ. This CDR3 is built from 13 residues. The CDR3 DNA reads as TGTGCCAGCAGCCAGAACAGACTCTACGAGCAGTACTTC. Its protein product is CASSQNRLYEQYF.

This clonotype appeared once. This sequence joins TRBV7-9 and TRBJ1-2; a weak D match, TRBD1 (6 bases). The V and J ends lost 6 bases and 2 bases respectively, with 16 bases between them. CDR1 SEHNR and CDR2 FQNEAQ come from the germline V gene (reference sequence). The length of the CDR3 is 15 residues. The CDR3 nucleotides are TGTGCCAGCAGGCCTACCGGGACAACCAACTATGGCTACACCTTC. It is translated as CASRPTGTTNYGYTF.

V usage is TRBV7-9 and J usage is TRBJ2-5; D possibly uses TRBD1 or TRBD2 (6 bases each). Trimming removed 3 bases from V and 5 bases from J, with 16 bases in between. CDR3 length equals 15 residues. CDR1 SEHNR and CDR2 FQNEAQ come from the germline V gene (reference sequence). The CDR3 region is CASSLAIGGRETQYF. The CDR3 DNA is TGTGCCAGCAGCTTGGCTATAGGGGGGCGGGAGACCCAGTACTTC. Full variable domain (remainder filled in from reference TRBV7-9 and TRBJ2-5): DTGVSQNPRHKITKRGQNVTFRCDPISEHNRLYWYRQTLGQGPEFLTYFQNEAQLEKSRLLSDRFSAERPKGSFSTLEIQRTEQGDSAMYLCASSLAIGGRETQYFGPGTRLLVL.

V usage is TRBV7-6 and J usage is TRBJ2-5, with D perhaps TRBD2 (5 bases). CDR1 is SGHVS and CDR2 is FNYEAQ in the germline V gene. The CDR3 totals 13 residues. V lost 3 bases, J lost 5 bases, and 10 bases lay in between. The CDR3 here is CASSLDERETQYF. The CDR3 region has the DNA TGTGCCAGCAGCTTGGACGAGCGGGAGACCCAGTACTTC.

V gene TRBV29-1 combines with J gene TRBJ2-3; perhaps TRBD1 as D (5 bases). The CDR3 covers 14 residues. V shed 5 bases and J shed 2 bases, with 14 bases lying between them. Germline V CDR1 and CDR2: SQVTM, ANQGSEA. CDR3 bases: TGCAGCGTTTATGAGGACACAGTCACAGATACGCAGTATTTT. Translating gives CSVYEDTVTDTQYF.

The chain joins TRBV6-6 to TRBJ2-7, with 12 bases that match TRBD2. Losses at the gene ends were 6 bases for V and 5 bases for J; bases not matched to a gene: 14. In germline, CDR1 is MNHNY, CDR2 SVGAGI (reference sequence). The CDR3 consists of 17 residues. This chain's CDR3 is CASSPMGRLAGDNEQYF. In nucleotides, the CDR3 is TGTGCCAGCAGCCCTATGGGTCGACTAGCGGGAGATAACGAGCAGTACTTC.

The chain's CDR3 is CASRARLSGRSYNEQFF. In nucleotides, the CDR3 is TGTGCCAGCAGGGCCCGCCTGAGCGGGAGATCCTACAATGAGCAGTTCTTC. The chain joins TRBV12-3 or TRBV12-4 to TRBJ2-1, with TRBD2 matching 8 bases. Trimming at V came to 6 bases and at J to 1 base, leaving 11 bases not matched to a gene. CDR3 length: 17 residues.

The chain combines TRBV20-1 with TRBJ2-7; the match to TRBD1 covers 9 bases. Germline CDR1 reads DFQATT; CDR2 reads SNEGSKA (reference sequence). This CDR3 is 13 amino acids long. The J segment lost 5 bases and the V segment lost 1 base, leaving 3 bases of the junction unmatched. The CDR3 DNA sequence: TGCAGTGCTAGAGGGGACAGGGTCCACGAGCAGTACTTC. It encodes CSARGDRVHEQYF.

The chain recombines TRBV6-1 with TRBJ1-4; D not resolved. Germline-derived CDR1 and CDR2 are MNHNS and SASEGT. The V end was cut by 6 bases, the J end by 2 bases, with 13 bases between. The CDR3 spans 15 residues. DNA of the CDR3: TGTGCCAGCAGGGGAAATAGCGGGACTAATGAAAAACTGTTTTTT. Its translation: CASRGNSGTNEKLFF.